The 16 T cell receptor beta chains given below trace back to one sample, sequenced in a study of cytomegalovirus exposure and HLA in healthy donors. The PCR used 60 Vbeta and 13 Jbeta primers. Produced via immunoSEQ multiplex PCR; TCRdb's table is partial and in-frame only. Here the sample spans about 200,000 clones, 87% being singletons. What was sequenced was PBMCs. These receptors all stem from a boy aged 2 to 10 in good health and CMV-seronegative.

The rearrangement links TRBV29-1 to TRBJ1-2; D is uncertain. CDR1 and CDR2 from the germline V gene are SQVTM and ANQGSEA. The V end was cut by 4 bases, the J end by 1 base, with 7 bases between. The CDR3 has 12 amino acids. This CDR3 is CSVVSGNYGYTF. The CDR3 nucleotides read TGCAGCGTTGTTTCGGGTAACTATGGCTACACCTTC.

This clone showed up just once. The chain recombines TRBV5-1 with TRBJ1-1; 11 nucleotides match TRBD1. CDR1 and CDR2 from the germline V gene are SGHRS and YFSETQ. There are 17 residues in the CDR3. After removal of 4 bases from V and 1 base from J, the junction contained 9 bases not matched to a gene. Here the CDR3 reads CASSPQGQGASNTEAFF. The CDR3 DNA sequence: TGCGCCAGCAGCCCTCAAGGACAGGGGGCCTCGAACACTGAAGCTTTCTTT.

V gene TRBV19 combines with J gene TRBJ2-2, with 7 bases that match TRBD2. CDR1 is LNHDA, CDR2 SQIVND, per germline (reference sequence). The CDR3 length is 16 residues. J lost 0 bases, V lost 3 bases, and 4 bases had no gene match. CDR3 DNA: TGTGCCAGTAGTATTGGGGCGGGGGCGAACACCGGGGAGCTGTTTTTT. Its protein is CASSIGAGANTGELFF.

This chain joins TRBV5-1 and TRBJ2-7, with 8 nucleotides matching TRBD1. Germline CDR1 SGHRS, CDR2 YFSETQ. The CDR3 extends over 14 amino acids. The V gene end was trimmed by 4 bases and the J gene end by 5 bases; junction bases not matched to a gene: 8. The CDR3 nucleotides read TGCGCCAGCAGCGTGTACAGGGGGTCCAACGAGCAGTACTTC. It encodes CASSVYRGSNEQYF.

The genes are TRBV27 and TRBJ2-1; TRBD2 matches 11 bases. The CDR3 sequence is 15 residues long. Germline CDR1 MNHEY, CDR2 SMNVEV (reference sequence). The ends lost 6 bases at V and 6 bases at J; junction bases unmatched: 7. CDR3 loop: CASREATSGTNEQFF. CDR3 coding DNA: TGTGCCAGCAGGGAGGCGACTAGCGGGACCAATGAGCAGTTCTTC.

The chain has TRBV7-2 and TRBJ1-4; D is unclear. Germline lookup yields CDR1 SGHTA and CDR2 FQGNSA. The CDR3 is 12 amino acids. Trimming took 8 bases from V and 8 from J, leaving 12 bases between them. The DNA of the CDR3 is TGTGCCAGCTCTGAGGGCTCGGAAAAACTGTTTTTT. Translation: CASSEGSEKLFF.

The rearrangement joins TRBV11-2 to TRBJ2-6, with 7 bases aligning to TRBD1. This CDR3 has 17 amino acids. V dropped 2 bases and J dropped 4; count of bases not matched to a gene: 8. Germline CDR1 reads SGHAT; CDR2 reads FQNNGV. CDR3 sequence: CASSLFPDREGANVLTF. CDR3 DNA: TGTGCCAGCAGCTTATTCCCCGACAGGGAGGGGGCCAACGTCCTGACTTTC.

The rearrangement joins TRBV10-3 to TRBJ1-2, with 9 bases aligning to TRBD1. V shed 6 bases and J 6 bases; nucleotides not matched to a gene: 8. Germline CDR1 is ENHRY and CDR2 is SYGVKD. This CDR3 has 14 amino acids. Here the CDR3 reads CAISAGQGLDGYTF. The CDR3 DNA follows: TGTGCCATCAGCGCGGGACAGGGATTAGATGGCTACACCTTC.

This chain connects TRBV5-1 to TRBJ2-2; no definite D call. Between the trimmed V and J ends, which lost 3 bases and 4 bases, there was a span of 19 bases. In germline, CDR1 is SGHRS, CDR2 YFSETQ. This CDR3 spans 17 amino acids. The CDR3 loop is CASSYNVPKRSTGELFF. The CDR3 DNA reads TGCGCCAGCAGCTATAACGTCCCAAAGCGTTCCACCGGGGAGCTGTTTTTT.

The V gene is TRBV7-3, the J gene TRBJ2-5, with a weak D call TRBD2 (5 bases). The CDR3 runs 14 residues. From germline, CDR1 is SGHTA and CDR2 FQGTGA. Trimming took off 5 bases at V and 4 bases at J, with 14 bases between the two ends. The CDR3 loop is CASSEDWKSETQYF. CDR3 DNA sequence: TGTGCCAGCAGCGAGGACTGGAAATCAGAGACCCAGTACTTC.

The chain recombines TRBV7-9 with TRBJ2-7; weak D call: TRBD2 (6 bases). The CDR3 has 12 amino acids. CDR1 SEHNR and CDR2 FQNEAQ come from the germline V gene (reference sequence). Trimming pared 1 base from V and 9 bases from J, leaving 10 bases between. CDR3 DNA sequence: TGTGCCAGCAGCTTAGGGGAGGATGGGCAGTACTTC. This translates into CASSLGEDGQYF.

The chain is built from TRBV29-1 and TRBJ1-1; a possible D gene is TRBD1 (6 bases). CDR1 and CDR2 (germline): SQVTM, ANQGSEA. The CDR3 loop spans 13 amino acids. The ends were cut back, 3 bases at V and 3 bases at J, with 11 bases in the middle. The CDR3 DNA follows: TGCAGCGTTGATACAGGGAGGGACACTGAAGCTTTCTTT. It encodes CSVDTGRDTEAFF.

The CDR3 protein is CASSSSGLSTDTQYF. The CDR3 region has the DNA TGTGCCAGCAGCTCTAGCGGGCTTAGCACAGATACGCAGTATTTT. The V gene is TRBV5-4, the J gene TRBJ2-3, with 8 bases that match TRBD2. V lost 3 bases to trimming and J lost 0 bases; unmatched junction nucleotides: 3. The germline V gene encodes CDR1 SGHNT and CDR2 YYREEE (reference sequence). The CDR3 totals 15 residues.

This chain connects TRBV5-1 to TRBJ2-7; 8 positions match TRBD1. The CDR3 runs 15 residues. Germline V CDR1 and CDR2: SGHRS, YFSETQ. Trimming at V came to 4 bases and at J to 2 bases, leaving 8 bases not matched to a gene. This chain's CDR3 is CASSTTGGWAYEQYF. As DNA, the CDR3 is TGCGCCAGCAGCACCACAGGGGGATGGGCCTACGAGCAGTACTTC.

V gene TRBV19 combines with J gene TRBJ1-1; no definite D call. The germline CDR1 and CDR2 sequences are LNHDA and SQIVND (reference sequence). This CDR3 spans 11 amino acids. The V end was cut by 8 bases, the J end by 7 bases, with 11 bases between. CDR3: CASLTFGEAFF. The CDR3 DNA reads TGTGCCAGTTTAACTTTTGGTGAAGCTTTCTTT. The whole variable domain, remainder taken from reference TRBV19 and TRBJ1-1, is DGGITQSPKYLFRKEGQNVTLSCEQNLNHDAMYWYRQDPGQGLRLIYYSQIVNDFQKGDIAEGYSVSREKKESFPLTVTSAQKNPTAFYLCASLTFGEAFFGQGTRLTVV.

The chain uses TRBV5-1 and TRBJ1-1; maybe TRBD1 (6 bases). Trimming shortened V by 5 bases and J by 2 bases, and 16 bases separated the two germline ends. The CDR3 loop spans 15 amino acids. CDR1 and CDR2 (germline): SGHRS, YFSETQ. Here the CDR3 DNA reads TGCGCCAGCAGGACTGGACAGACAGGAAACACTGAAGCTTTCTTT. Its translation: CASRTGQTGNTEAFF. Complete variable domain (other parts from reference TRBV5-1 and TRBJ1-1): KAGVTQTPRYLIKTRGQQVTLSCSPISGHRSVSWYQQTPGQGLQFLFEYFSETQRNKGNFPGRFSGRQFSNSRSEMNVSTLELGDSALYLCASRTGQTGNTEAFFGQGTRLTVV.